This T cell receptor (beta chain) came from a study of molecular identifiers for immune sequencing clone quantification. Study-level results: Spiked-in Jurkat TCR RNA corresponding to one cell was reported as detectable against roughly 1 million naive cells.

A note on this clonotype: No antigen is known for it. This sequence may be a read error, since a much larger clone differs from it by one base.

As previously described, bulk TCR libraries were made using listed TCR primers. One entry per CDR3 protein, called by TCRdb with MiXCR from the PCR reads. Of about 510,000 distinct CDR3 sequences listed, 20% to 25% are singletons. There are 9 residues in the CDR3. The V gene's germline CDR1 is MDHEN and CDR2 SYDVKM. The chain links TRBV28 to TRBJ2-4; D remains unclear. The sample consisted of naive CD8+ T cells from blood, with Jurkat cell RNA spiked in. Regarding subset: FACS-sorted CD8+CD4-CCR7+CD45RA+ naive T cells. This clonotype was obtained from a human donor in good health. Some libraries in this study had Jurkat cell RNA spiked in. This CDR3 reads CASRGGECF. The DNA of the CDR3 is TGTGCCAGCAGGGGTGGTGAATGCTTC.